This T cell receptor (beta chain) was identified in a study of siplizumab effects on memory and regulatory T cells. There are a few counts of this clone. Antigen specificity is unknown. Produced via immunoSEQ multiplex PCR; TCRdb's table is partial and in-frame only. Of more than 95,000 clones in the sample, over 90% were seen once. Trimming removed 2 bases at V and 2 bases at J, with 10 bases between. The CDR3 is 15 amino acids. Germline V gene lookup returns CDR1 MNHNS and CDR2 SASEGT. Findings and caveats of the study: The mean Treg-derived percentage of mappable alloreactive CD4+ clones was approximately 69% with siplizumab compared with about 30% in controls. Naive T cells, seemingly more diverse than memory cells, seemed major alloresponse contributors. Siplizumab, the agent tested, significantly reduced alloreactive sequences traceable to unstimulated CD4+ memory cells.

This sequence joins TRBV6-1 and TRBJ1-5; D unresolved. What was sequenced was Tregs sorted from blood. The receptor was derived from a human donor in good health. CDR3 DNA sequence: TGTGCCAGCAGTGAATGGGGTCTGGGCAATCAGCCCCAGCATTTT. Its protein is CASSEWGLGNQPQHF.